This T cell receptor (beta chain) was observed in a study of blood T cell repertoires in COVID-19. Overall study context: COVID-19 samples, acute and convalescent, were from the United States, Italy and Spain. In each case, the material was cDNA or gDNA derived from T cells, B-cell-depleted T cells, or PBMCs.

V gave up 0 bases and J gave up 10 bases; unmatched junction bases: 10. The CDR3 runs to 16 residues. Germline loops: CDR1 MNHEY, CDR2 SVGAGI. Original analysis: Estimation of nucleated cell counts was performed using reference gene primer amplification. Libraries were prepared by immunoSEQ multiplex PCR; TCRdb keeps only in-frame clonotypes and omits some of them. V and J calls and clone size are as listed in that table; D and trimming were resolved from the DNA. The sample contains 70,000 to 100,000 clones, roughly 80% of which appear only once. The TCR was taken from an elderly woman with acute or convalescent COVID-19. The specimen was peripheral blood. The genes are TRBV6-5 and TRBJ2-1, with TRBD2 matching 9 bases. CDR3: CASSYSTAGGLLEQFF. The CDR3 region has the DNA TGTGCCAGCAGTTACTCGACGGCGGGGGGGCTGTTGGAGCAGTTCTTC.